One and the same sample provided the 16 T cell receptor beta chains below, sequenced in a study of T cell responses to AZD1222 COVID-19 vaccine (dated by TCRdb to the early 2020s). The time point label corresponds to: about 28 days (+/-7) after the second vaccine dose. The library was prepared using the immunoSEQ multiplex PCR assay. TCRdb limited this immuneACCESS table to in-frame rearrangements with V and J called. A share of clones is missing; checked studies link under half to unresolved V genes, and the rest is unexplained. The sample table lists tens of thousands of clones, 85% to 90% of them with a count of one. The top ten hold 6.9% of the sample. Specimen: peripheral blood, collected 28 days after the second AZD1222 dose. All receptors come from an adult who received the AZD1222 COVID-19 vaccine.

V is TRBV19 and J is TRBJ2-1, with D possibly matching TRBD1 (7 bases). V lost 3 bases and J 4 bases, leaving 19 bases between the germline ends. Germline V lookup: CDR1 LNHDA, CDR2 SQIVND (reference sequence). The CDR3 is 17 amino acids. CDR3 sequence reads: CASSMGLRQGGYNEQFF. CDR3 coding DNA: TGTGCCAGTAGTATGGGCCTCCGGCAGGGGGGTTACAATGAGCAGTTCTTC.

This chain links TRBV2 with TRBJ1-1; D remains ambiguous. CDR1 is SNHLY and CDR2 is FYNNEI in the germline V gene. CDR3 length: 14 amino acids. Deletions cut 4 bases from V and 5 bases from J, with 14 bases between. CDR3 bases: TGTGCCAGCAGTGTGGAGGGTAGAGAGACTGAAGCTTTCTTT. Encoded protein: CASSVEGRETEAFF.

The chain joins TRBV28 to TRBJ2-7, with 8 bases aligning to TRBD2. V lost 5 bases to trimming and J lost 5 bases; unmatched junction nucleotides: 8. Germline values: CDR1 MDHEN, CDR2 SYDVKM. The CDR3 consists of 14 residues. The CDR3, as DNA: TGTGCCAGCAGTACCAGCGGGAGCGTCAACGAGCAGTACTTC. Amino acids: CASSTSGSVNEQYF.

V gene TRBV27 combines with J gene TRBJ1-5; 7 bases map to TRBD1. The germline gives CDR1 MNHEY, CDR2 SMNVEV (reference sequence). J gave up 4 bases and V 7 bases, and 10 bases lay outside the gene matches. This CDR3 has 15 amino acids. The CDR3 region is CASTFSGQSNQPQHF. CDR3 DNA: TGTGCCAGCACCTTTTCGGGACAGAGTAATCAGCCCCAGCATTTT.

This clone turned up a few times. The rearrangement joins TRBV4-3 to TRBJ1-5; 7 bases are a match to TRBD1. V shed 3 bases, J shed 5 bases, and the junction held 4 bases outside the gene matches. Germline V gene data show CDR1 as LGHNA and CDR2 as YSLEER. The CDR3 loop spans 14 amino acids. DNA for the CDR3: TGCGCCAGCAGCCAGAGACAGGGTGATCAGCCCCAGCATTTT. Protein: CASSQRQGDQPQHF.

This CDR3 is CASSSQTPGLGYTF. CDR3 DNA sequence: TGCGCCAGCAGCTCGCAGACCCCAGGGTTGGGCTACACCTTC. J is TRBJ1-2 and V is TRBV5-1, with D perhaps TRBD1 (5 bases). Looked up from germline, CDR1 is SGHRS and CDR2 is YFSETQ. Trimming removed 3 bases from V and 8 bases from J, with 17 bases in between. This CDR3 spans 14 amino acids.

This clone was picked up one time. V gene TRBV5-8 combines with J gene TRBJ2-3; tentative D call: TRBD2 (6 bases). This CDR3 has 13 residues. Germline CDR1 and CDR2: SGHTS and YDEGEE. V was pared by 4 bases and J by 7 bases, with 13 bases between. CDR3 nucleotide sequence: TGTGCCAGCAGCCGGGACTCGGGCTATACGCAGTATTTT. As protein: CASSRDSGYTQYF.

CDR3 nucleotides: TGTGCCAGCAGTGAACTGGGGCTCTATAGCAATCAGCCCCAGCATTTT. Its protein is CASSELGLYSNQPQHF. This chain connects TRBV6-1 to TRBJ1-5; tentative D call: TRBD1 (5 bases). The V end was cut by 2 bases, the J end by 0 bases, with 11 bases between. The germline gives CDR1 MNHNS, CDR2 SASEGT. CDR3 size: 16 residues.

V is TRBV19 and J is TRBJ2-7; D is perhaps TRBD2 (5 bases). From germline, CDR1 is LNHDA and CDR2 SQIVND (reference sequence). The CDR3 has 14 amino acids. The V gene lost 5 bases and the J gene lost 3 bases, with 14 bases spanning the gap. CDR3 amino acids: CASSGGGSLYEQYF. CDR3 coding DNA: TGTGCCAGTAGTGGAGGCGGCAGCCTCTACGAGCAGTACTTC. The whole variable domain, remainder taken from reference TRBV19 and TRBJ2-7, is DGGITQSPKYLFRKEGQNVTLSCEQNLNHDAMYWYRQDPGQGLRLIYYSQIVNDFQKGDIAEGYSVSREKKESFPLTVTSAQKNPTAFYLCASSGGGSLYEQYFGPGTRLTVT.

The chain joins TRBV5-1 to TRBJ1-2; D is unclear. Per the germline V gene, CDR1 is SGHRS and CDR2 is YFSETQ. CDR3 length equals 13 residues. Trimming removed 2 bases from V and 8 bases from J, with 13 bases in between. The CDR3 protein is CASSLFVSWGYTF. The CDR3 DNA is TGCGCCAGCAGCTTATTCGTTAGCTGGGGCTACACCTTC. Looking up the rest from reference TRBV5-1 and TRBJ1-2 gives the full variable domain: KAGVTQTPRYLIKTRGQQVTLSCSPISGHRSVSWYQQTPGQGLQFLFEYFSETQRNKGNFPGRFSGRQFSNSRSEMNVSTLELGDSALYLCASSLFVSWGYTFGSGTRLTVV.

V gene TRBV7-9 combines with J gene TRBJ1-4, with D maybe TRBD1 (5 bases). CDR3 size: 18 residues. Per germline, CDR1 SEHNR and CDR2 FQNEAQ (reference sequence). Between the trimmed V and J ends, which lost 3 bases and 2 bases, there was a span of 19 bases. The CDR3 region is CASSFALRGAVTNEKLFF. The CDR3 region has the DNA TGTGCCAGCAGCTTCGCTCTAAGAGGGGCGGTCACTAATGAAAAACTGTTTTTT.

This rearrangement joins TRBV15 to TRBJ1-2, with D unresolved. The V end lost 0 bases, the J end lost 2 bases, and 7 bases lay between the germline ends. The CDR3 totals 14 residues. Per germline, CDR1 LNHNV and CDR2 YYDKDF (reference sequence). The DNA for the CDR3 is TGTGCCACCAGCAGAGACGACGGGAACTATGGCTACACCTTC. This codes for CATSRDDGNYGYTF.

This clone appeared a few times. The V call is TRBV6-4, the J call TRBJ1-6; 12 bases are a match to TRBD1. Germline loops: CDR1 MRHNA, CDR2 SNTAGT. The CDR3 is 14 residues long. With 6 bases clipped from V and 12 bases from J, the junction kept 6 bases outside the gene matches. CDR3 sequence: CASSPGQGALPLHF. Written as DNA, the CDR3 is TGTGCCAGCAGCCCGGGACAGGGGGCTTTACCCCTCCACTTT.

The chain combines TRBV6-5 with TRBJ1-1; no clear D. V lost 0 bases, J lost 0 bases, and 11 bases lay in between. This CDR3 region has 16 residues. From germline, CDR1 is MNHEY and CDR2 SVGAGI. The CDR3 spells CASSYSQTEMNTEAFF. The CDR3, as DNA: TGTGCCAGCAGTTACTCTCAGACCGAGATGAACACTGAAGCTTTCTTT.

The V call is TRBV4-1, the J call TRBJ1-6; D unclear. CDR3 length: 16 residues. Germline V CDR1 and CDR2: MGHRA, YSYEKL. V was pared by 5 bases and J by 8 bases, with 19 bases between. CDR3 sequence: CASSSVGGRRDSPLHF. DNA for the CDR3: TGCGCCAGCAGCTCAGTAGGAGGGAGAAGGGATTCACCCCTCCACTTT.

V gene TRBV27 combines with J gene TRBJ1-6; D possibly corresponds to TRBD1 (5 bases). CDR3 size: 15 residues. CDR1 and CDR2 (germline): MNHEY, SMNVEV (reference sequence). V was pared by 4 bases and J by 7 bases, with 14 bases between. The CDR3 DNA follows: TGTGCCAGCAGTTACCGGGGGTTGGGGAATTCACCCCTCCACTTT. As protein: CASSYRGLGNSPLHF.